This TCR beta chain was obtained from a study of T cell responses to AZD1222 COVID-19 vaccine. Here immunoSEQ multiplex PCR was the method, and the copy in TCRdb shows in-frame clones only, minus some. The table has roughly 120,000 clones, 70% to 90% seen once. V dropped 3 bases and J dropped 6; count of bases not matched to a gene: 8. Germline CDR1 LNHDA, CDR2 SQIVND (reference sequence). This CDR3 has 15 residues. Second-dose recipients at about 4 or about 12 weeks were treated as one pooled group. The clonotype originates from an adult who received the AZD1222 COVID-19 vaccine. This sample comprised peripheral blood, obtained 28 days after the second AZD1222 dose. The chain employs TRBV19 and TRBJ2-1; TRBD2 agrees at 7 bases. CDR3 DNA: TGTGCCAGTAGTATGTCAGCGGGAAGTTTCAATGAGCAGTTCTTC. This translates into CASSMSAGSFNEQFF.